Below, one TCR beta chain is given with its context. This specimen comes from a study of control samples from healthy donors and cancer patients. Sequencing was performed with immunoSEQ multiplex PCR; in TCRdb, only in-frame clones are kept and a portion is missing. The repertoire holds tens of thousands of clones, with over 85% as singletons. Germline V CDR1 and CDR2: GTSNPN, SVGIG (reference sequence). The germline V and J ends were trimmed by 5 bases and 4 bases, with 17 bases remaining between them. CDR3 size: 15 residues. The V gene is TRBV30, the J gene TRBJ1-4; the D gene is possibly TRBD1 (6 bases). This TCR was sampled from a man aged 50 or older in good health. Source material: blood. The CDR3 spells CAWSKGGAVNEKLFF. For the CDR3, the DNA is TGTGCCTGGTCCAAGGGGGGGGCGGTTAATGAAAAACTGTTTTTT.